This TCR beta chain was sequenced for a study of CD8 T cells in ankylosing spondylitis. Findings of the study overall: As reported, disease-linked clones showed significant enrichment in matched ankylosing spondylitis synovial fluid.

TCRdb used MiXCR to reprocess the 5' RACE reads, holding one entry per CDR3 protein. Of about 340,000 distinct CDR3 sequences listed, roughly 22% are singletons. V lost 0 bases, J lost 6 bases, and 10 bases lay in between. The CDR3 is 14 amino acids. CDR1 ENHRY and CDR2 SYGVKD come from the germline V gene. This clonotype was counted only a few times. Its antigen is unknown. This TCR came from a male donor with ankylosing spondylitis or in good health (not recorded which). Specimen: blood, either unsorted or a sorted T cell fraction (not recorded which). The chain has TRBV10-3 and TRBJ2-3; D is ambiguous. The CDR3 nucleotides are TGTGCCATCAGTGAGTCCGGTCTTTGGGATACGCAGTATTTT. Translated, it gives CAISESGLWDTQYF.